This record covers a single T cell receptor beta chain. Original methodology: Amplified reference gene primers provided the basis for estimating nucleated cell counts. Method: immunoSEQ multiplex PCR; TCRdb's copy keeps in-frame clones and lacks some. V and J calls and clone size are as listed in that table; D and trimming were resolved from the DNA. This table holds 200,000 to 300,000 clones, approximately 86% found once. These data are taken from a study of blood T cell repertoires in COVID-19. Trimming removed 5 bases from V and 2 bases from J, with 9 bases in between. The CDR3 sequence is 13 residues long. Germline values: CDR1 MNHEY, CDR2 SVGAGI.

The sequence was collected from a woman aged 18-30 years who had recovered from COVID-19. The chain uses TRBV6-5 and TRBJ1-2, with D unresolved. Sequencing used PBMCs or T cells enriched from blood (not recorded which). CDR3 coding DNA: TGTGCCAGCAGTCTATCATGGAACTATGGCTACACCTTC. Residues: CASSLSWNYGYTF.